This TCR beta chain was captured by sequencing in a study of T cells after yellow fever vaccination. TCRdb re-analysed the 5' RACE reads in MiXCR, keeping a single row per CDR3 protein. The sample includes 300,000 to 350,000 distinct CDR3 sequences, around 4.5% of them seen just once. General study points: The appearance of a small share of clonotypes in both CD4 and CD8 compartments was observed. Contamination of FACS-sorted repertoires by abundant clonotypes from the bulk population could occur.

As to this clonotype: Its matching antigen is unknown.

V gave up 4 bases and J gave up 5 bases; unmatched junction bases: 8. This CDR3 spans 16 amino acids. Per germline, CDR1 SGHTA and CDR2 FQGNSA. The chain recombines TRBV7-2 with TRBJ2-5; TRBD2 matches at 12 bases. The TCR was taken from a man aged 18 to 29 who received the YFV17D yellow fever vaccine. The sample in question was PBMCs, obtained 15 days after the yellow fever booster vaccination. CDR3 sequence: CASSSGLAGLQETQYF. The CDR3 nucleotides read TGTGCCAGCAGCTCTGGACTAGCGGGGCTACAGGAGACCCAGTACTTC.